The 20 T cell receptor beta chains below all came from one sample that was sequenced in a study of T cell repertoires in cytomegalovirus infection (dated 2019 in TCRdb). The sample was run on an Illumina HiSeq 1500. TCRdb ran its own pipeline on the public reads, namely fastp trimming at Q25 and MiXCR clone calling, and kept in-frame beta chains. Entries that share a CDR3 protein sequence are merged under the most common genes and DNA. The sample data list hundreds of thousands of distinct CDR3 sequences, and about 40% of these were observed just once. About 2.8% of the sample goes to the ten largest clones. Input material: PBMCs. Receptor source: a human donor in good health (CMV status not recorded). Some clones in this sample may be carry-over from other donors' samples.

The sample holds many counts of this clonotype. The rearrangement joins TRBV7-8 to TRBJ2-1; D remains unclear. CDR3 length: 13 amino acids. V was trimmed by 1 base and J by 5 bases, leaving 6 bases between them. CDR1 is SGHVS and CDR2 is FQNEAQ in the germline V gene. This CDR3 reads CASSLGADNEQFF. CDR3 nucleotide sequence: TGTGCCAGCAGCTTAGGGGCGGACAATGAGCAGTTCTTC. Variable domain in full (rest from reference TRBV7-8 and TRBJ2-1): GAGVSQSPRYKVAKRGQDVALRCDPISGHVSLFWYQQALGQGPEFLTYFQNEAQLDKSGLPSDRFFAERPEGSVSTLKIQRTQQEDSAVYLCASSLGADNEQFFGPGTRLTVL.

This rearrangement joins TRBV18 to TRBJ1-4, with a possible D match to TRBD1 (6 bases). Per the germline V gene, CDR1 is KGHSH and CDR2 is LQKENI. The V end was cut by 1 base, the J end by 7 bases, with 13 bases between. The CDR3 spans 15 residues. This CDR3 reads CASSPQGGFAEKLFF. The DNA of the CDR3 is TGTGCCAGCTCACCACAGGGGGGGTTCGCTGAAAAACTGTTTTTT.

Only a few counts were recorded for this clonotype. The gene calls are TRBV6-4 and TRBJ1-4; D remains unclear. This CDR3 has 15 residues. CDR1 is MRHNA and CDR2 is SNTAGT in the germline V gene. Between the trimmed V and J ends, which lost 6 bases and 3 bases, there was a span of 14 bases. The CDR3 sequence: CASRAEGRANEKLFF. CDR3 coding DNA: TGTGCCAGCAGAGCGGAAGGACGGGCTAATGAAAAACTGTTTTTT.

The chain is built from TRBV5-4 and TRBJ2-3; D gene ambiguous. In germline, CDR1 is SGHNT, CDR2 YYREEE (reference sequence). The CDR3 extends over 15 amino acids. V was shortened by 2 bases and J by 1 base, with 11 bases between the two germline ends. The CDR3 DNA reads TGTGCCAGCAGCTTTACCGTTTTGGGCACAGATACGCAGTATTTT. Protein sequence: CASSFTVLGTDTQYF. The complete variable domain, with remaining parts taken from reference TRBV5-4 and TRBJ2-3, reads ETGVTQSPTHLIKTRGQQVTLRCSSQSGHNTVSWYQQALGQGPQFIFQYYREEENGRGNFPPRFSGLQFPNYSSELNVNALELDDSALYLCASSFTVLGTDTQYFGPGTRLTVL.

For this clonotype: With a much larger clone just one base away, this may be a read error. CDR3 in amino acids: CAISVTGERETQYF. The DNA for the CDR3 is TGTGCCATCAGCGTTACAGGGGAGCGGGAGACCCAGTACTTC. The chain links TRBV7-8 to TRBJ2-5; 7 bases agree with TRBD1. The germline CDR1 and CDR2 sequences are SGHVS and FQNEAQ. The CDR3 has 14 amino acids. Filled out from reference TRBV7-8 and TRBJ2-5, the complete variable domain reads GAGVSQSPRYKVAKRGQDVALRCDPISGHVSLFWYQQALGQGPEFLTYFQNEAQLDKSGLPSDRFFAERPEGSVSTLKIQRTQQEDSAVYLCAISVTGERETQYFGPGTRLLVL.

This rearrangement joins TRBV7-9 to TRBJ2-7; TRBD2 is a possible D gene (6 bases). The CDR3 totals 13 residues. Germline V gene data show CDR1 as SEHNR and CDR2 as FQNEAQ (reference sequence). Trimming removed 5 bases from V and 9 bases from J, with 17 bases in between. The CDR3 here is CASSPGGGNGQYF. CDR3 DNA: TGTGCCAGCAGCCCCGGAGGCGGGAACGGGCAGTACTTC.

The rearrangement joins TRBV5-1 to TRBJ2-7; 10 bases are shared with TRBD1. This CDR3 spans 15 amino acids. CDR1 is SGHRS, CDR2 YFSETQ, per germline. V lost 3 bases and J lost 4; bases outside the gene matches: 7. The DNA for the CDR3 is TGCGCCAGCAGCTGGGTCCCGGGACAGGGGTACGAGCAGTACTTC. Amino acids: CASSWVPGQGYEQYF.

This chain connects TRBV29-1 to TRBJ2-2, with 11 bases identical to TRBD2. The CDR3 covers 15 residues. CDR1 and CDR2 from the germline V gene are SQVTM and ANQGSEA. V trimming: 3 bases; J trimming: 4 bases; junction bases outside the gene matches: 4. CDR3 nucleotides: TGCAGCGTTGAGCGACTAGCGGGGATCACCGGGGAGCTGTTTTTT. Protein: CSVERLAGITGELFF.

On this clonotype itself: A much larger clone lies a single base off, so this may be a read error. The rearrangement uses TRBV7-8 and TRBJ1-5, with a possible D match to TRBD1 (5 bases). Germline V CDR1 and CDR2: SGHVS, FQNEAQ. This CDR3 is built from 17 residues. V lost 2 bases to trimming and J lost 9 bases, with 23 bases between them. CDR3: CASSLSPGAPLDPPQHF. CDR3 sequence (DNA): TGTGCCAGCAGCTTATCTCCCGGGGCCCCTTTAGATCCGCCCCAGCATTTT.

This clonotype was detected only a few times. This chain connects TRBV11-2 to TRBJ2-1, with 7 bases lining up with TRBD2. CDR1 and CDR2 (germline): SGHAT, FQNNGV. The junction had 13 bases not matched to a gene; V was cut back by 6 bases and J by 2 bases. The CDR3 covers 17 residues. The CDR3 sequence: CASRSTSSGGTYNEQFF. In DNA, the CDR3 is TGTGCCAGCAGGTCTACCTCTTCGGGGGGAACCTACAATGAGCAGTTCTTC.

This clonotype was recorded a few times. The J gene is TRBJ2-2, the V gene TRBV6-8, with D possibly TRBD2 on 6 matching bases. V gave up 5 bases and J gave up 2 bases, with 9 bases separating them. This CDR3 has 14 residues. Germline CDR1 is MNHGY and CDR2 is SAAAGT. The CDR3 nucleotides read TGTGCCAGCAGTCGGGACTCAAACACCGGGGAGCTGTTTTTT. Translating gives CASSRDSNTGELFF.

This clonotype has more than one count but fewer than ten. The chain is built from TRBV7-6 and TRBJ2-3, with 10 nucleotides matching TRBD2. Germline values: CDR1 SGHVS, CDR2 FNYEAQ. V was clipped by 2 bases and J by 4 bases; unmatched bases: 6. The CDR3 runs 16 residues. CDR3: CASSLRPSGSSDTQYF. The CDR3 DNA is TGTGCCAGCAGCTTAAGACCTAGCGGGAGTTCAGATACGCAGTATTTT.

The CDR3, as DNA: TGTGCCAGCAGCCACCGGGACAGGGTTGCAACTAATGAAAAACTGTTTTTT. Its translation: CASSHRDRVATNEKLFF. The chain employs TRBV3-1 and TRBJ1-4, with 9 positions matching TRBD1. With V trimmed by 3 bases and J by 0 bases, 5 bases remained unmatched. Germline CDR1 and CDR2: LGHDT and YNNKEL (reference sequence). The CDR3 extends over 17 amino acids.

This clonotype turned up a few times. This chain joins TRBV7-8 and TRBJ1-2; 7 bases map to TRBD1. V shed 5 bases, J shed 5 bases, and the junction held 11 bases outside the gene matches. The CDR3 covers 15 residues. From germline, CDR1 is SGHVS and CDR2 FQNEAQ. As DNA, the CDR3 is TGTGCCAGCAGCCCAGAGACAGGGTTGGTTTATGGCTACACCTTC. This translates into CASSPETGLVYGYTF.

This clonotype has just a few counts. The chain combines TRBV7-3 with TRBJ1-1; maybe TRBD1 (5 bases). V was shortened by 5 bases and J by 4 bases, with 20 bases between the two germline ends. CDR1 and CDR2 from the germline V gene are SGHTA and FQGTGA. The CDR3 sequence is 16 residues long. The CDR3 spells CASSGRAQVGGTEAFF. The CDR3 DNA reads TGTGCCAGCAGCGGCCGGGCACAGGTGGGCGGCACTGAAGCTTTCTTT.

In DNA form, the CDR3 reads TGCAGCGTTCAGGGGGCTAGCAATCAGCCCCAGCATTTT. The encoded protein is CSVQGASNQPQHF. V and J are TRBV29-1 and TRBJ1-5; 8 positions match TRBD1. The J segment lost 0 bases and the V segment lost 5 bases, leaving 0 bases of the junction unmatched. There are 13 residues in the CDR3. Germline V gene data show CDR1 as SQVTM and CDR2 as ANQGSEA.

The rearrangement joins TRBV10-2 to TRBJ1-2, with D possibly TRBD1 on 6 matching bases. The CDR3 consists of 16 residues. Germline V CDR1 and CDR2: WSHSY, SAAADI. V lost 8 bases, J lost 4 bases, and 23 bases lay in between. CDR3 coding DNA: TGCGCCAGCGTTCGGGACAAAAATACACCCCCCTATGGCTACACCTTC. This gives the protein CASVRDKNTPPYGYTF.

This clonotype was seen a few times. V usage is TRBV7-8 and J usage is TRBJ1-3; D not resolved. The germline V gene encodes CDR1 SGHVS and CDR2 FQNEAQ. The CDR3 length is 16 residues. V was cut by 5 bases and J by 2 bases, with 16 bases left in between. The CDR3 sequence: CASSPHQLGPGNTIYF. The CDR3 nucleotides are TGTGCCAGCAGCCCGCACCAATTGGGCCCTGGAAACACCATATATTTT.

This chain joins TRBV12-3 or TRBV12-4 and TRBJ2-7; TRBD1 might be the D (5 bases). With 2 bases removed from V and 2 bases from J, the gap between germline ends came to 16 bases. This CDR3 is built from 16 residues. The CDR3 bases are TGTGCCAGCAGTTTATTGATGACAGCGAGGCCCTACGAGCAGTACTTC. Translation: CASSLLMTARPYEQYF.

This sequence joins TRBV5-4 and TRBJ1-2; D perhaps matches TRBD1 (5 bases). The germline gives CDR1 SGHNT, CDR2 YYREEE (reference sequence). The CDR3 sequence is 18 residues long. Trimming pared 4 bases from V and 5 bases from J, leaving 27 bases between. The CDR3 sequence: CASSHRPASGRQLYGYTF. CDR3 nucleotide sequence: TGTGCCAGCAGCCATAGGCCGGCTTCGGGACGGCAACTATATGGCTACACCTTC.